What follows are 27 T cell receptor beta chains derived from one specimen sequenced in a study of follicular helper T cells after annual influenza vaccination. The time point was: 2015-2016 season, 7 days after influenza vaccination. The method was immunoSEQ multiplex PCR; TCRdb's version includes in-frame clones alone and lacks a portion of them. The repertoire holds about 4,800 clones, under 85% seen once, with 1% to 1.5% in the top ten. This material consisted of CXCR5+ CD38- circulating T follicular helper cells from blood, taken 7 days after influenza vaccination. Indicated subset: circulating Tfh, non-naive CD4+CXCR5+PD-1+ (ICOS+CD38+ or ICOS-CD38-). The receptors derive from an adult who received the influenza vaccine.

The CDR3: CASSPDAGVDSPLHF. In DNA form, the CDR3 reads TGTGCCAGCAGCCCCGACGCTGGAGTCGATTCACCCCTCCACTTT. The chain has TRBV7-8 and TRBJ1-6; D ambiguous. V was clipped by 5 bases and J by 8 bases, with 16 bases between them. CDR1 and CDR2 (germline): SGHVS, FQNEAQ. This CDR3 has 15 amino acids.

The rearrangement joins TRBV7-2 to TRBJ2-7; 7 positions match TRBD2. The CDR3 sequence is 14 residues long. Germline trimming cut 5 bases from V and 3 bases from J; bases unmatched to any gene: 7. Germline V CDR1 and CDR2: SGHTA, FQGNSA. The CDR3 loop reads CASSLERGDYEQYF. Written as DNA, the CDR3 is TGTGCCAGCAGCCTCGAGCGGGGAGACTACGAGCAGTACTTC.

The chain carries TRBV7-2 and TRBJ2-1, with 8 bases fitting TRBD2. This CDR3 region has 16 residues. The ends lost 7 bases at V and 5 bases at J; junction bases unmatched: 13. In germline, CDR1 is SGHTA, CDR2 FQGNSA. CDR3 amino acids: CASTIVGGGTNNEQFF. The DNA of the CDR3 is TGTGCCAGCACCATCGTAGGCGGGGGGACAAACAATGAGCAGTTCTTC.

The chain has TRBV2 and TRBJ1-4; a weak D match, TRBD1 (6 bases). The length of the CDR3 is 11 residues. V lost 5 bases and J 11 bases, leaving 9 bases between the germline ends. Looked up from germline, CDR1 is SNHLY and CDR2 is FYNNEI. CDR3: CASSTQGKLFF. CDR3 nucleotide sequence: TGTGCCAGCAGTACACAGGGTAAACTGTTTTTT.

The V call is TRBV4-1, the J call TRBJ1-2, with D tentatively TRBD1 (5 bases). CDR1 is MGHRA and CDR2 is YSYEKL in the germline V gene. The CDR3 length is 15 residues. Trimming left V 1 base short and J 3 bases short, with 12 bases between. In DNA, the CDR3 is TGCGCCAGCAGCCAAGTTTTAGGAGGGGACTATGGCTACACCTTC. Translating it yields CASSQVLGGDYGYTF.

This sequence joins TRBV11-2 and TRBJ1-2, with D tentatively TRBD1 (5 bases). The length of the CDR3 is 15 residues. V gave up 0 bases and J gave up 6 bases, with 14 bases separating them. Germline CDR1 and CDR2: SGHAT and FQNNGV. CDR3 amino acids: CASSLEGREYDGYTF. DNA of the CDR3: TGTGCCAGCAGCTTAGAGGGCAGGGAGTACGATGGCTACACCTTC.

The chain carries TRBV9 and TRBJ2-5, with 11 bases matching TRBD2. CDR3 length equals 17 residues. Per the germline V gene, CDR1 is SGDLS and CDR2 is YYNGEE. The V gene end was trimmed by 3 bases and the J gene end by 1 base; junction bases not matched to a gene: 8. CDR3 coding DNA: TGTGCCAGCAGCGGCGGACGACTAGCGGGGCTCCAAGAGACCCAGTACTTC. Its translation: CASSGGRLAGLQETQYF.

The V call is TRBV4-1, the J call TRBJ1-3; maybe TRBD1 (5 bases). V was trimmed by 4 bases and J by 8 bases, leaving 18 bases between them. The CDR3 has 15 amino acids. In germline, CDR1 is MGHRA, CDR2 YSYEKL. The CDR3 DNA reads as TGCGCCAGCAGCCCTGACCGGGACCCAAGGGACACCATATATTTT. Encoded protein: CASSPDRDPRDTIYF.

On this clone: One junction end does not reproduce the germline sequence, and a read error may be involved. The chain is built from TRBV7-3 and TRBJ2-7, with 7 bases lining up with TRBD1. The germline V gene has CDR1 SGHTA and CDR2 FQGTGA. The CDR3 runs to 14 residues. The CDR3 coding sequence is TGTGCCAGCAGTCTAACAGGGGCGTCCTCCGAGCAGTACTTC. As protein: CASSLTGASSEQYF.

V gene TRBV20-1 combines with J gene TRBJ1-2; D possibly corresponds to TRBD1 (5 bases). V lost 8 bases, J lost 4 bases, and 11 bases lay in between. The CDR3 has 11 amino acids. The germline V gene encodes CDR1 DFQATT and CDR2 SNEGSKA (reference sequence). CDR3 coding DNA: TGCAGTCTTGGGGGGATCTATGGCTACACCTTC. Its translation: CSLGGIYGYTF.

The genes are TRBV5-1 and TRBJ1-4; D not resolved. The V end lost 4 bases, the J end lost 0 bases, and 13 bases lay between the germline ends. The CDR3 totals 16 residues. Germline values: CDR1 SGHRS, CDR2 YFSETQ. CDR3 coding DNA: TGCGCCAGCAGCGGAGCGGGCTTTGCAACTAATGAAAAACTGTTTTTT. It translates to CASSGAGFATNEKLFF.

J is TRBJ2-1 and V is TRBV5-6; no clear D gene. The CDR3 loop spans 12 amino acids. Trimming cost V 5 bases and J 6 bases, with 9 bases left between them. From germline, CDR1 is SGHDT and CDR2 YYEEEE. In DNA, the CDR3 is TGTGCCAGCAGGAGAGTAGGCAATGAGCAGTTCTTC. This codes for CASRRVGNEQFF.

The chain carries TRBV7-2 and TRBJ1-1, with D possibly being TRBD1 (5 bases). This CDR3 spans 11 amino acids. Germline assignment: CDR1 SGHTA and CDR2 FQGNSA. V lost 7 bases to trimming and J lost 11 bases, with 14 bases between them. This CDR3 is CASTSGVDAFF. The CDR3 DNA sequence: TGTGCCAGCACCTCGGGGGTGGATGCTTTCTTT. Variable domain in full (rest from reference TRBV7-2 and TRBJ1-1): GAGVSQSPSNKVTEKGKDVELRCDPISGHTALYWYRQSLGQGLEFLIYFQGNSAPDKSGLPSDRFSAERTGGSVSTLTIQRTQQEDSAVYLCASTSGVDAFFGQGTRLTVV.

The V and J genes are TRBV10-3 and TRBJ1-3; the D is unclear. The CDR3 runs 15 residues. V gave up 0 bases and J gave up 2 bases, with 8 bases separating them. The V gene's germline CDR1 is ENHRY and CDR2 SYGVKD. The CDR3: CAISESWGTGNTIYF. The CDR3 nucleotides are TGTGCCATCAGTGAGTCGTGGGGAACTGGAAACACCATATATTTT.

This chain uses TRBV6-5 with TRBJ2-7; no definite D call. In germline, CDR1 is MNHEY, CDR2 SVGAGI. V lost 6 bases, J lost 6 bases, and 21 bases lay in between. The CDR3 extends over 15 amino acids. Written as DNA, the CDR3 is TGTGCCAGCAGCCCCAGTGGCATTACGCAACGCGAGCAGTACTTC. It codes for CASSPSGITQREQYF.

The J gene is TRBJ1-1, the V gene TRBV6-5; possible D gene TRBD1, 6 bases. V was trimmed by 8 bases and J by 7 bases, leaving 17 bases between them. This CDR3 is built from 13 residues. In germline, CDR1 is MNHEY, CDR2 SVGAGI. The CDR3 region is CASRDRPDGEAFF. CDR3 bases: TGTGCCAGCCGAGACAGGCCGGATGGTGAAGCTTTCTTT.

The chain uses TRBV7-8 and TRBJ2-1; D unresolved. Per germline, CDR1 SGHVS and CDR2 FQNEAQ. The germline V and J ends were trimmed by 3 bases and 4 bases, with 7 bases remaining between them. This CDR3 spans 13 amino acids. CDR3 DNA sequence: TGTGCCAGCAGCTTGGTATTATACAATGAGCAGTTCTTC. Amino acids: CASSLVLYNEQFF.

The chain combines TRBV5-1 with TRBJ1-1; D is possibly TRBD1 (6 bases). Germline V lookup: CDR1 SGHRS, CDR2 YFSETQ. The CDR3 runs to 15 residues. V shed 0 bases and J shed 0 bases, with 9 bases lying between them. The CDR3: CASSLATGMNTEAFF. Here the CDR3 DNA reads TGCGCCAGCAGCTTGGCTACAGGGATGAACACTGAAGCTTTCTTT.

Written as DNA, the CDR3 is TGTGCCAGCTCACCACCGAGCAGGGGGCTGAGGAATGAGCAGTTCTTC. It is translated as CASSPPSRGLRNEQFF. The chain couples TRBV18 to TRBJ2-1; 8 positions agree with TRBD1. Trimming at V came to 0 bases and at J to 7 bases, leaving 8 bases not matched to a gene. Per germline, CDR1 KGHSH and CDR2 LQKENI. The CDR3 runs 16 residues.

This rearrangement joins TRBV18 to TRBJ2-7; weak D call: TRBD1 (6 bases). V lost 2 bases to trimming and J lost 1 base, with 6 bases between them. This CDR3 is 13 amino acids long. Germline lookup yields CDR1 KGHSH and CDR2 LQKENI. CDR3 bases: TGTGCCAGCTCACCAGGGACATCCTACGAGCAGTACTTC. Encoded protein: CASSPGTSYEQYF.

Only one count was recorded for this clone. V and J are TRBV11-3 and TRBJ1-1, with 12 positions matching TRBD1. Germline V lookup: CDR1 SGHNT, CDR2 YENEEA. The ends lost 4 bases at V and 2 bases at J; junction bases unmatched: 8. CDR3 length: 17 residues. The CDR3 loop reads CASSWGQGANVNTEAFF. CDR3 coding DNA: TGTGCCAGCAGCTGGGGACAGGGGGCCAATGTAAACACTGAAGCTTTCTTT.

This clone was observed a handful of times. The chain combines TRBV28 with TRBJ2-7, with TRBD1 matching over 9 bases. This CDR3 region has 14 residues. The V segment lost 7 bases and the J segment 2 bases; nucleotides outside the gene matches: 6. Germline CDR1 reads MDHEN; CDR2 reads SYDVKM. As DNA, the CDR3 is TGTGCCAGCAAATTTCGGGACAGGGCCTACGAGCAGTACTTC. It is translated as CASKFRDRAYEQYF.

This chain connects TRBV7-9 to TRBJ1-2, with 10 bases that match TRBD1. The trim removed 4 bases at V and 4 bases at J, leaving 12 bases unmatched. The CDR3 is 17 residues long. Germline-derived CDR1 and CDR2 are SEHNR and FQNEAQ (reference sequence). CDR3 sequence (DNA): TGTGCCAGCAGCTCCTACGGGACAGGGGCGACCCCCTATGGCTACACCTTC. It encodes CASSSYGTGATPYGYTF. Full variable domain (rest looked up from reference TRBV7-9 and TRBJ1-2): DTGVSQNPRHKITKRGQNVTFRCDPISEHNRLYWYRQTLGQGPEFLTYFQNEAQLEKSRLLSDRFSAERPKGSFSTLEIQRTEQGDSAMYLCASSSYGTGATPYGYTFGSGTRLTVV.

V gene TRBV6-1 combines with J gene TRBJ2-7; the D gene could be TRBD1 or TRBD2 (5 bases each). The CDR3 is 14 residues long. V lost 5 bases to trimming and J lost 0 bases, with 11 bases between them. CDR1 and CDR2 from the germline V gene are MNHNS and SASEGT. This CDR3 reads CASSRDGNSYEQYF. CDR3 in DNA: TGTGCCAGCAGTAGGGACGGCAACTCCTACGAGCAGTACTTC.

The chain has TRBV25-1 and TRBJ1-2; 7 bases match TRBD1. CDR3 size: 14 residues. Per germline, CDR1 MGHDK and CDR2 SYGVNS. V trimming: 6 bases; J trimming: 0 bases; junction bases outside the gene matches: 4. The CDR3 DNA sequence: TGTGCCAGCAGCAAGACAGGGTCTAACTATGGCTACACCTTC. It specifies CASSKTGSNYGYTF.

The chain recombines TRBV28 with TRBJ1-4, with D possibly TRBD1 on 6 matching bases. V gave up 4 bases and J gave up 10 bases, with 16 bases separating them. The germline CDR1 and CDR2 sequences are MDHEN and SYDVKM. The CDR3 is 14 amino acids. The CDR3 DNA sequence: TGTGCCAGCAGTTCAATGGACAGTGAGGGAAAACTGTTTTTT. Translation gives CASSSMDSEGKLFF.

The V and J genes are TRBV7-9 and TRBJ1-5; D uncertain. CDR3 length: 14 amino acids. V was pared by 4 bases and J by 3 bases, with 10 bases between. Germline V CDR1 and CDR2: SEHNR, FQNEAQ (reference sequence). CDR3 sequence reads: CASSSDGNNQPQHF. The DNA of the CDR3 is TGTGCCAGCAGCTCTGACGGGAACAATCAGCCCCAGCATTTT.